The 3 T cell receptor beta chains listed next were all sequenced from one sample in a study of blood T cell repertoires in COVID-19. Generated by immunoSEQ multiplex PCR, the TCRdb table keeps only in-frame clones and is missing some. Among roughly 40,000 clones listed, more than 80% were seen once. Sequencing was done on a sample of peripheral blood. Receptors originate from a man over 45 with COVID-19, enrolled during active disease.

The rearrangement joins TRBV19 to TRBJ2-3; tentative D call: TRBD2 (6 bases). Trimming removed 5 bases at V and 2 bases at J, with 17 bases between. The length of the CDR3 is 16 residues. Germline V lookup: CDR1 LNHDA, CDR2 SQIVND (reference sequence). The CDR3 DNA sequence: TGTGCCAGTAGTTTCCCGCCGGGACTGAACACAGATACGCAGTATTTT. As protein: CASSFPPGLNTDTQYF.

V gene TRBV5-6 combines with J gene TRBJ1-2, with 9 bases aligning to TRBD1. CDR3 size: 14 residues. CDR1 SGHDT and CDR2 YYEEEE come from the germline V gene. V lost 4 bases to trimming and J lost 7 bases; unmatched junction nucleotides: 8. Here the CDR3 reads CASSIRDRAAGYTF. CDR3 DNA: TGTGCCAGCAGCATCCGGGACAGGGCGGCTGGCTACACCTTC.

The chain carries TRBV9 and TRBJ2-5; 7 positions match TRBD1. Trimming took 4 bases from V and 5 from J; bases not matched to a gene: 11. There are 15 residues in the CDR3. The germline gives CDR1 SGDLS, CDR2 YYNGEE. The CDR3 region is CASSKQTGLEETQYF. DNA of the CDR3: TGTGCCAGCAGCAAACAGACAGGGCTGGAGGAGACCCAGTACTTC.